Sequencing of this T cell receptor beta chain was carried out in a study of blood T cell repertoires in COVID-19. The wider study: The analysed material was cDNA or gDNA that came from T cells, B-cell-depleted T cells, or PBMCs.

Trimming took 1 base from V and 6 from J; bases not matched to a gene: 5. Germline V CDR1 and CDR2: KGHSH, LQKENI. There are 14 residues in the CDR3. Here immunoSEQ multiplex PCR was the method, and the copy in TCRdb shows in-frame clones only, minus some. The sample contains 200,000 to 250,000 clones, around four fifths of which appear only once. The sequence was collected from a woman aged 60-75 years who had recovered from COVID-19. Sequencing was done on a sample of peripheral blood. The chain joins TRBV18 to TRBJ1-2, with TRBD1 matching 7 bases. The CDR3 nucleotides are TGTGCCAGCTCACCACGAACAGGGGTCCATGGCTACACCTTC. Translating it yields CASSPRTGVHGYTF.